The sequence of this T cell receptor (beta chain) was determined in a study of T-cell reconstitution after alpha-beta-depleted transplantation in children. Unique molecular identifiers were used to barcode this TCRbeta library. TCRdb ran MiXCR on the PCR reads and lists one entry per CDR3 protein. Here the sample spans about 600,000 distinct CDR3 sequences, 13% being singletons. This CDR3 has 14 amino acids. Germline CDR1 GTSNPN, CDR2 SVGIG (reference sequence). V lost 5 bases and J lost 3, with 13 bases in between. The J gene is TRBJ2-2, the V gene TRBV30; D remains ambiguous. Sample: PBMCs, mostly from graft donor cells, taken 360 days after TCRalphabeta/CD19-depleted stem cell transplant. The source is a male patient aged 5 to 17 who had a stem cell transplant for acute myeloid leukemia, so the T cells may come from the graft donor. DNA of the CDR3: TGTGCCTGGGGGATTCGACGGGACACCGGGGAGCTGTTTTTT. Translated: CAWGIRRDTGELFF.